Listed below are T cell receptor beta chains from one sample, sequenced in a study of identical twins. MiXCR, run by TCRdb on the 5' RACE reads, gives a single entry per CDR3 protein. The sample records 550,000 to 800,000 distinct CDR3 sequences, just over 7% being singletons. These records were also assigned to another study, of yellow fever vaccine responses in identical twins.

Sequenced material: PBMCs. These receptors were taken from a woman aged 18-35 years in good health. Each CDR3 is given with its conserved first and last residue. The D gene is left open where the match is weak. The size field is filled for only some rows; it gives once, few, many or a size class.

TGTGCCACCAGTGATTTCGGTAGCGGGAACACCGGGGAGCTGTTTTTT	CATSDFGSGNTGELFF	NA	NA	TRBV24-1	TRBJ2-2
TGTGCCAGCAGTTATACCGGGACAGGCTCAACTAATGAAAAACTGTTTTTT	CASSYTGTGSTNEKLFF	TRBD1	many	TRBV6-5	TRBJ1-4
TGTGCCACCAGTGATTTAGTCCTCGGCACAGATACGCAGTATTTT	CATSDLVLGTDTQYF	NA	many	TRBV24-1	TRBJ2-3
TGTGCCAGCAGCGCCACAGGGGGAGTAACTGAAGCTTTCTTT	CASSATGGVTEAFF	TRBD1	NA	TRBV12-3/TRBV12-4	TRBJ1-1
TGTGCCAGCAGCCAAGGGCGCGGGAGGGTTTACAATGGGCAGTTCTTC	CASSQGRGRVYNGQFF	TRBD2	once	TRBV3-1	TRBJ2-1
TGTGCCAGCAGCTGGGGGACAGGGACTCAAGAGACCCAGTACTTC	CASSWGTGTQETQYF	TRBD1	NA	TRBV7-9	TRBJ2-5
TGTGCCAGCAGCCCATCGGGACAGGGGTTGATGGTTTTCTGTTGTGGCACTGAAGCTTTCTTT	CASSPSGQGLMVFCCGTEAFF	TRBD1	few	TRBV11-1	TRBJ1-1
TGTGCCATCAGGGCGGGGGTAGAGACCCAGTACTTC	CAIRAGVETQYF	TRBD2	NA	TRBV10-3	TRBJ2-5
TGCAGTGCTGCCCTAGCGAGGGGCTACAATGAGCAGTTCTTC	CSAALARGYNEQFF	NA	few	TRBV20-1	TRBJ2-1
TGCGCCAGCAGCCAAGGGGCGGGGGGCGGCCTCCAAGAGACCCAGTACTTC	CASSQGAGGGLQETQYF	TRBD2	NA	TRBV5-1	TRBJ2-5